One TCR beta chain is described in this entry. A second PCR, run for about 6 to 12 cycles, used a sample-barcoded 5' primer plus a J-beta primer mix. TCRdb re-derived calls from the 5' RACE reads in MiXCR, one entry per CDR3 protein. The sample contains over 1,200,000 distinct CDR3 sequences, 45% to 70% of which appear only once. The sample is drawn from a study of blood T cells in healthy people across ages. The TCR sequence derives from a man aged 18 to 29 in good health. Sample: blood.

Here the CDR3 reads CASSFVSGKNIQYF. The CDR3 nucleotides are TGTGCCAGCAGCTTTGTGAGCGGAAAAAACATTCAGTACTTC. The chain links TRBV7-9 to TRBJ2-4; weak D call: TRBD2 (5 bases). Germline V gene sequence: CDR1 SEHNR, CDR2 FQNEAQ (reference sequence). Trimming pared 3 bases from V and 4 bases from J, leaving 10 bases between. CDR3 size: 14 residues.